This entry lists 23 T cell receptor beta chains sequenced from one sample in a study of regulatory T cells in long-lasting Graves disease. Specified time point: persistent/refractory GD, antithyroid drugs over 5 years with positive TRAb. Construction of the TCR library relied on RNA isolated from PBMCs. The TCR beta library used iRepertoire HTBI primers with Arm-PCR amplification of CDR3. Via MiXCR, TCRdb re-called the multiplex PCR reads, giving one row per CDR3 protein. The profile shows roughly 470,000 distinct CDR3 sequences, less than 25% of them singletons. The sequencing used peripheral blood mononuclear cells (PBMCs), collected when the disease was refractory, from a patient treated with antithyroid drugs. The origin of the receptors is a female donor with Graves disease.

The V gene is TRBV15, the J gene TRBJ1-5; D unresolved. Germline V gives CDR1 LNHNV, CDR2 YYDKDF (reference sequence). CDR3 size: 15 residues. Trimming removed 0 bases at V and 0 bases at J, with 6 bases between. CDR3 sequence reads: CATSRELLSNQPQHF. The CDR3 coding sequence is TGTGCCACCAGCAGAGAGCTGCTTAGCAATCAGCCCCAGCATTTT.

V and J are TRBV9 and TRBJ2-2, with 12 bases aligning to TRBD2. Germline trimming cut 3 bases from V and 0 bases from J; bases unmatched to any gene: 12. This CDR3 region has 20 residues. In germline, CDR1 is SGDLS, CDR2 YYNGEE. The CDR3 loop reads CASSASRLAGATSNTGELFF. CDR3 coding DNA: TGTGCCAGCAGCGCGTCGAGACTAGCGGGAGCGACTTCGAACACCGGGGAGCTGTTTTTT.

This clonotype was detected ten times or more. This chain connects TRBV30 to TRBJ1-2; D is possibly TRBD1 (6 bases). Germline-derived CDR1 and CDR2 are GTSNPN and SVGIG (reference sequence). The CDR3 is 13 residues long. The ends were cut back, 1 base at V and 2 bases at J, with 8 bases in the middle. The CDR3 here is CAWSDGTNYGYTF. The CDR3 DNA reads as TGTGCCTGGAGTGATGGGACAAACTATGGCTACACCTTC.

The gene calls are TRBV7-2 and TRBJ2-3, with D unresolved. The CDR3 contains 13 residues. The V end lost 2 bases, the J end lost 3 bases, and 6 bases lay between the germline ends. Germline V gene lookup returns CDR1 SGHTA and CDR2 FQGNSA. The CDR3 nucleotides read TGTGCCAGCAGCTTAATCTTGACAGATACGCAGTATTTT. It is translated as CASSLILTDTQYF.

This clonotype was picked up many times. CDR3 nucleotide sequence: TGTGCCACCAGCAGAGGAGGACAGGCTCTGGGCTACACCTTC. It translates to CATSRGGQALGYTF. The chain couples TRBV15 to TRBJ1-2, with 7 nucleotides matching TRBD1. The CDR3 loop spans 14 amino acids. CDR1 and CDR2 (germline): LNHNV, YYDKDF (reference sequence). The V gene end was trimmed by 1 base and the J gene end by 8 bases; junction bases not matched to a gene: 7.

This clonotype was detected once. The V call is TRBV5-1, the J call TRBJ2-6, with D tentatively TRBD1 (6 bases). Germline-derived CDR1 and CDR2 are SGHRS and YFSETQ. The V end lost 4 bases, the J end lost 0 bases, and 11 bases lay between the germline ends. The CDR3 sequence is 16 residues long. The CDR3 here is CASSHGQSSGANVLTF. DNA of the CDR3: TGCGCCAGCAGCCACGGACAGAGCTCTGGGGCCAACGTCCTGACTTTC.

Ten or more counts support this clonotype. The chain links TRBV28 to TRBJ2-7; D might be TRBD1 (6 bases). Germline CDR1 is MDHEN and CDR2 is SYDVKM. With 6 bases removed from V and 4 bases from J, the gap between germline ends came to 13 bases. CDR3 length: 13 residues. The CDR3 nucleotides read TGTGCCAGCAGCTGGGGTCAGGGGTACGAGCAGTACTTC. Its protein is CASSWGQGYEQYF.

In this sample, this clonotype turned up many times. This chain joins TRBV12-3 or TRBV12-4 and TRBJ2-7; D might be TRBD2 (7 bases). This CDR3 contains 15 residues. The V end lost 6 bases, the J end lost 6 bases, and 21 bases lay between the germline ends. The CDR3, as DNA: TGTGCCAGCAGATTAAGGTCCGGGGGGCAACCCGAGCAGTACTTC. Protein: CASRLRSGGQPEQYF.

Here the CDR3 reads CASSGWLAPLHF. The DNA of the CDR3 is TGTGCCAGCAGTGGATGGCTTGCACCCCTCCACTTT. This rearrangement joins TRBV25-1 to TRBJ1-6; no definite D call. Trimming removed 4 bases at V and 11 bases at J, with 9 bases between. CDR1 is MGHDK and CDR2 is SYGVNS in the germline V gene. CDR3 length: 12 residues.

This chain uses TRBV29-1 with TRBJ1-1; the D gene is possibly TRBD1 (6 bases). Trimming took 5 bases from V and 1 from J, leaving 14 bases between them. Germline CDR1 is SQVTM and CDR2 is ANQGSEA. The CDR3 loop spans 14 amino acids. The CDR3 region is CSVQKEGGNTEAFF. The CDR3 DNA reads TGCAGCGTTCAAAAAGAAGGGGGGAACACTGAAGCTTTCTTT.

This clonotype was seen a handful of times. This chain connects TRBV4-3 to TRBJ1-4; 7 bases fit TRBD1. The CDR3 extends over 15 amino acids. The V and J ends lost 4 bases and 5 bases, in that order; junction bases with no gene match: 7. CDR1 and CDR2 (germline): LGHNA, YSLEER. This chain's CDR3 is CASSRDRVRNEKLFF. DNA for the CDR3: TGCGCCAGCAGCCGAGACAGGGTCAGAAATGAAAAACTGTTTTTT.

This clonotype was detected ten times or more. J is TRBJ2-7 and V is TRBV27; D is possibly TRBD1 (6 bases). Per germline, CDR1 MNHEY and CDR2 SMNVEV (reference sequence). The CDR3 extends over 13 amino acids. V was cut by 3 bases and J by 5 bases, with 11 bases left in between. CDR3 sequence reads: CASSFGGRNEQYF. The DNA for the CDR3 is TGTGCCAGCAGTTTTGGGGGCAGGAACGAGCAGTACTTC.

The chain has TRBV5-5 and TRBJ2-7; the match to TRBD2 covers 8 bases. The V gene end was trimmed by 4 bases and the J gene end by 3 bases; junction bases not matched to a gene: 12. Germline CDR1 SGHKS, CDR2 YYEKEE (reference sequence). The CDR3 runs 16 residues. The CDR3 here is CASSPFGAGECYEQYF. The CDR3 DNA sequence: TGTGCCAGCAGCCCATTTGGAGCGGGAGAATGCTACGAGCAGTACTTC.

This clonotype was recorded many times. This rearrangement joins TRBV30 to TRBJ2-7, with 9 bases that match TRBD1. Looked up from germline, CDR1 is GTSNPN and CDR2 is SVGIG (reference sequence). With V trimmed by 6 bases and J by 3 bases, 6 bases remained unmatched. The CDR3 runs 13 residues. CDR3: CACTPGQGYEQYF. The CDR3 DNA reads TGTGCCTGCACCCCGGGACAGGGCTACGAGCAGTACTTC.

In regard to this clonotype: A much larger clone lies a single base off, so this may be a read error. The chain couples TRBV11-2 to TRBJ1-1, with 9 bases lining up with TRBD1. This CDR3 is 16 amino acids long. Trimming at V came to 5 bases and at J to 5 bases, leaving 12 bases not matched to a gene. CDR1 and CDR2 (germline): SGHAT, FQNNGV. The chain's CDR3 is CASSHGTGKGRTEAFF. CDR3 DNA sequence: TGTGCCAGCAGCCACGGGACAGGGAAAGGAAGGACTGAAGCTTTCTTT.

This clonotype was observed many times. The junction departs from germline at one end; a sequencing error may be responsible. This chain connects TRBV7-9 to TRBJ2-7, with D unclear. CDR3 size: 11 residues. Germline V lookup: CDR1 SEHNR, CDR2 FQNEAQ (reference sequence). CDR3 sequence reads: CASSLAREQYF. CDR3 nucleotide sequence: TGTGCCAGCAGTTTAGCACGCGAGCAGTACTTC.

This rearrangement joins TRBV7-8 to TRBJ1-4; possibly TRBD1 for D (5 bases). Between the trimmed V and J ends, which lost 3 bases and 3 bases, there was a span of 11 bases. Looked up from germline, CDR1 is SGHVS and CDR2 is FQNEAQ. The CDR3 covers 15 residues. The CDR3 DNA is TGTGCCAGCAGCTTGGGGGGGGAAGCTAATGAAAAACTGTTTTTT. This encodes CASSLGGEANEKLFF. The whole variable domain, filled in from reference TRBV7-8 and TRBJ1-4, reads GAGVSQSPRYKVAKRGQDVALRCDPISGHVSLFWYQQALGQGPEFLTYFQNEAQLDKSGLPSDRFFAERPEGSVSTLKIQRTQQEDSAVYLCASSLGGEANEKLFFGSGTQLSVL.

The V and J genes are TRBV5-1 and TRBJ2-7; TRBD2 matches 7 bases. This CDR3 contains 16 residues. The germline CDR1 and CDR2 sequences are SGHRS and YFSETQ. Germline trimming cut 7 bases from V and 0 bases from J; bases unmatched to any gene: 13. The CDR3 nucleotides are TGCGCCAGCGGCGGGGTAGACGGGAGGAGCTCCTACGAGCAGTACTTC. Translating gives CASGGVDGRSSYEQYF.

This clonotype was counted a few times. This sequence joins TRBV5-1 and TRBJ2-5; 13 nucleotides align to TRBD2. Looked up from germline, CDR1 is SGHRS and CDR2 is YFSETQ. The CDR3 consists of 16 residues. Trimming took 4 bases from V and 3 from J; bases not matched to a gene: 6. CDR3 region: CASSRSGTSGKETQYF. The CDR3, as DNA: TGCGCCAGCAGCCGGAGCGGGACTAGCGGGAAAGAGACCCAGTACTTC.

The V gene is TRBV12-3 or TRBV12-4, the J gene TRBJ2-2; no clear D. The germline V and J ends were trimmed by 8 bases and 6 bases, with 10 bases remaining between them. The CDR3 has 12 amino acids. The CDR3 nucleotides read TGTGCCAGCCGGAGAAGGGCCGGGGAGCTGTTTTTT. Its translation: CASRRRAGELFF.

A few counts support this clonotype. V usage is TRBV5-1 and J usage is TRBJ2-7, with TRBD1 matching 8 bases. The CDR3 consists of 14 residues. Unmatched junction bases numbered 7, after V lost 4 bases and J lost 4 bases. CDR1 and CDR2 (germline): SGHRS, YFSETQ. CDR3 protein: CASSRRTGWYEQYF. CDR3 coding DNA: TGCGCCAGCAGCCGACGGACAGGGTGGTACGAGCAGTACTTC.

Here the CDR3 DNA reads TGTGCCAGCAGCCCTGCGGGACAGGGTGGCACTGAAGCTTTCTTT. As protein: CASSPAGQGGTEAFF. The chain uses TRBV7-6 and TRBJ1-1, with 9 bases lining up with TRBD1. Germline trimming cut 5 bases from V and 4 bases from J; bases unmatched to any gene: 8. There are 15 residues in the CDR3. CDR1 SGHVS and CDR2 FNYEAQ come from the germline V gene.

This rearrangement joins TRBV9 to TRBJ2-1; 10 bases map to TRBD2. Germline-derived CDR1 and CDR2 are SGDLS and YYNGEE. This CDR3 spans 16 amino acids. The V segment lost 4 bases and the J segment 5 bases; nucleotides outside the gene matches: 9. The CDR3 loop is CASSLPEGTSDNEQFF. In nucleotides, the CDR3 is TGTGCCAGCAGCCTACCAGAAGGGACTAGCGACAATGAGCAGTTCTTC.